The clone carrying this T cell receptor (beta chain) has only a few counts. Its specificity is unknown. The sample is drawn from a study of blood T cells in healthy people across ages. A sample-barcoded 5' primer and a J-beta primer mix were used in a second PCR of roughly 7 to 11 cycles. All samples yielded 2.5 million or more CDR3-containing paired-end reads. One entry per CDR3 protein, called by TCRdb with MiXCR from the 5' RACE reads. The sample contains about a million distinct CDR3 sequences, about two fifths of which appear only once. Study results and limitations: Unsorted PBMC material precluded a definitive naive versus antigen-experienced comparison.

The sample was blood. This TCR was recovered from a man younger than 30 in good health.

The CDR3 region is CASSQEVTESNYGYTF. As DNA, the CDR3 is TGCGCCAGCAGCCAAGAAGTGACAGAGAGCAACTATGGCTACACCTTC. The genes are TRBV4-1 and TRBJ1-2, with D perhaps TRBD1 (5 bases). This CDR3 is 16 amino acids long. Germline V gene lookup returns CDR1 MGHRA and CDR2 YSYEKL. Trimming took 0 bases from V and 2 from J, leaving 13 bases between them.